This T cell receptor (beta chain) was sequenced during a study of blood T cell repertoires in COVID-19. Study-wide context: T cells, B-cell-depleted T cells, or PBMCs provided the cDNA or gDNA that served as material.

Clones were sequenced by immunoSEQ multiplex PCR, and TCRdb holds only the in-frame ones, with some missing. The table lists about 21,000 clones, around three quarters of them singletons. In germline, CDR1 is LGHNA, CDR2 YSLEER. The CDR3 is 15 residues long. V lost 0 bases, J lost 5 bases, and 14 bases lay in between. The chain links TRBV4-3 to TRBJ2-7; possible D gene TRBD1, 8 bases. Sequenced sample: peripheral blood. The clonotype was recovered from a man between 60 and 75 years old with active COVID-19. CDR3 sequence reads: CASSQENRGRDEQYF. In nucleotides, the CDR3 is TGCGCCAGCAGCCAAGAGAACAGGGGGAGGGACGAGCAGTACTTC.